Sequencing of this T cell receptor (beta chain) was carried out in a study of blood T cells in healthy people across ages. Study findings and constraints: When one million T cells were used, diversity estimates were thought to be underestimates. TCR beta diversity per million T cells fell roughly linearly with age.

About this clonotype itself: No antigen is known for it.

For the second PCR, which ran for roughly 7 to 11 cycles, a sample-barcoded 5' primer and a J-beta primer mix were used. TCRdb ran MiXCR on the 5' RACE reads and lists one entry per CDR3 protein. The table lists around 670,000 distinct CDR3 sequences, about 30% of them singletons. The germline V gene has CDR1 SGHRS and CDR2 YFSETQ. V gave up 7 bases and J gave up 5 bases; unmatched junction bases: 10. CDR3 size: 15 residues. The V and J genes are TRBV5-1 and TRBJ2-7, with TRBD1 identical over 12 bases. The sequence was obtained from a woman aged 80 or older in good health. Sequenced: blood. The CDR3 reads CASPPPGQGADEQYF. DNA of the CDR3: TGCGCCAGCCCCCCTCCGGGACAGGGGGCTGACGAGCAGTACTTC.